This T cell receptor (beta chain) was sequenced for a study of vaccination and CD4 T cells after COVID-19. Across the whole study: Recovered patients in the cohort numbered six men and four women, two of them Hispanic. Median time from second vaccine dose to sampling was about 70 days (14 to 241).

About this clonotype: Its antigen remains unidentified.

The Oncomine TCR Beta short-read assay sequenced DNA from cultured CD4+ T cells. MiXCR, applied by TCRdb to the PCR reads, yields one record per CDR3 protein. The sample lists 15,000 to 17,000 distinct CDR3 sequences, approximately 40% occurring once. As to treatment: approximately 9-day PBMC culture with coronavirus spike peptide pools or control peptides (ViraFEST assay). ViraFEST used peptide pools to expand antigen-specific T cells, then sequenced TCRs. Days 3 and 7 were when half the medium was replaced with fresh IL-2 medium. The sequence derives from a human donor who had recovered from COVID-19. The source material was CD4+ T cells from blood, cultured in vitro, sampled before SARS-CoV-2 vaccination.

This chain's CDR3 is CASSPQGNEQFF. The CDR3 bases are TGTGCCAGCAGCCCGCAGGGGAATGAGCAGTTCTTC. J is TRBJ2-1 and V is TRBV11-2; weak D call: TRBD1 (6 bases). The V end lost 5 bases, the J end lost 7 bases, and 9 bases lay between the germline ends. The V gene's germline CDR1 is SGHAT and CDR2 FQNNGV. The CDR3 is made up of 12 amino acids.